This T cell receptor (beta chain) was observed in a study of shared clonotypes between healthy human individuals. General observations from the study: The study found lower generation probabilities in non-shared clonotypes than in those shared by all four donors.

The authors loaded roughly 180 ng DNA, 30,000 to 35,000 T cell genomes, into sorted-subset replicate PCRs. Libraries were prepared by immunoSEQ multiplex PCR; TCRdb keeps only in-frame clonotypes and omits some of them. The repertoire has 1.6 million or so clones, roughly 96% of them found once; the top ten carry approximately 1.2%. The V gene end was trimmed by 8 bases and the J gene end by 7 bases; junction bases not matched to a gene: 7. Germline V gives CDR1 SGHNT, CDR2 YENEEA. The CDR3 has 14 amino acids. The donors were adults (healthy and HIV-negative) with no recent acute infections or vaccinations. To note about this clone: Its cognate antigen is unknown.

This sequence joins TRBV11-3 and TRBJ2-1; 11 positions match TRBD2. The clonotype originates from a man aged 25-45 years in good health. Sequencing was carried out using naive CD4+ T cells sorted from blood. As for subset: CD45RA+ positively selected. The CDR3 loop reads CASGTSGRTNEQFF. DNA of the CDR3: TGTGCCAGCGGTACTAGCGGGAGAACTAATGAGCAGTTCTTC. Combining the CDR3 with reference TRBV11-3 and TRBJ2-1 gives the whole variable domain EAGVVQSPRYKIIEKKQPVAFWCNPISGHNTLYWYLQNLGQGPELLIRYENEEAVDDSQLPKDRFSAERLKGVDSTLKIQPAELGDSAVYLCASGTSGRTNEQFFGPGTRLTVL.